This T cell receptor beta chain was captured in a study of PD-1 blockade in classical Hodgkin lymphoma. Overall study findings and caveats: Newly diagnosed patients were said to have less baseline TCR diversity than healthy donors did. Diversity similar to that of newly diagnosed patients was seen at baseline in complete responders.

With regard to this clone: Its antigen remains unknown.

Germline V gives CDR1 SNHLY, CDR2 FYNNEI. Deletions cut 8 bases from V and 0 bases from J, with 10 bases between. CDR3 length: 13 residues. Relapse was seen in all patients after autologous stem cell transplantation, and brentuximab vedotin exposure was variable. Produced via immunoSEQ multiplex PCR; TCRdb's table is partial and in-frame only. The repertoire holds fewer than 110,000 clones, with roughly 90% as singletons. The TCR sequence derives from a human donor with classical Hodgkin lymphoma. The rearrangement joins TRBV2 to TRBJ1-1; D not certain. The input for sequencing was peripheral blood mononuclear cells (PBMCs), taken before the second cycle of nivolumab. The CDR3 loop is CASLVGMNTEAFF. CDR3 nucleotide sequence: TGTGCCAGCTTGGTGGGAATGAACACTGAAGCTTTCTTT.